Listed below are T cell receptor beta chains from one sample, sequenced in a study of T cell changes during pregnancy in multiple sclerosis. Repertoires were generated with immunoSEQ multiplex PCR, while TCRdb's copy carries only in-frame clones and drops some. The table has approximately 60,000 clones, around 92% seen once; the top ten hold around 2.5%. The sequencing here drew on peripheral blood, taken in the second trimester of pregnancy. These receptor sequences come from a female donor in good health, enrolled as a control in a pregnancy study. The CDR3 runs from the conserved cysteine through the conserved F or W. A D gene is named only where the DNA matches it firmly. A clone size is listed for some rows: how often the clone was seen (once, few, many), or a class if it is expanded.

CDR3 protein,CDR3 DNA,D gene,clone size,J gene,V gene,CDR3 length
CASSRRGEGRQYF,TGTGCCAGCAGCCGCAGGGGCGAAGGACGGCAGTACTTC,NA,NA,TRBJ2-7,TRBV11-1,13
CASRLTPGQSTDTQYF,TGTGCCAGCAGATTGACGCCGGGACAGAGCACAGATACGCAGTATTTT,TRBD1,NA,TRBJ2-3,TRBV27,16
CASSQVRGAGLVGELFF,TGTGCCAGCAGCCAAGTTCGGGGGGCAGGCCTCGTCGGGGAGCTGTTTTTT,NA,NA,TRBJ2-2,TRBV14,17
CASSLMAGGTDTQYF,TGTGCCAGCAGCTTAATGGCGGGAGGTACAGATACGCAGTATTTT,TRBD2,NA,TRBJ2-3,TRBV7-3,15
CSVGQSSYEQYF,TGCAGCGTAGGACAGAGCTCCTACGAGCAGTACTTC,NA,NA,TRBJ2-7,TRBV29-1,12
CSAVLPLAKNIQYF,TGCAGCGCCGTACTTCCCCTAGCCAAAAACATTCAGTACTTC,NA,NA,TRBJ2-4,TRBV29-1,14
CASSTRAEQFF,TGTGCCAGTAGTACCAGGGCTGAGCAGTTCTTC,NA,NA,TRBJ2-1,TRBV19,11
CASSPHTGELFF,TGTGCCAGCAGTCCTCACACCGGGGAGCTGTTTTTT,NA,NA,TRBJ2-2,TRBV6-5,12
CASSFGNTEAFF,TGTGCCAGCAGTTTCGGTAACACTGAAGCTTTCTTT,NA,NA,TRBJ1-1,TRBV28,12
CASSGNRHRGDTQYF,TGTGCCAGCAGCGGCAACCGTCACAGGGGTGATACGCAGTATTTT,TRBD1,once,TRBJ2-3,TRBV13,15
CSVASGGGYTF,TGCAGCGTTGCCTCAGGTGGCGGCTACACCTTC,NA,NA,TRBJ1-2,TRBV29-1,11
CSVASGGSNTGELFF,TGCAGCGTTGCCAGCGGGGGTTCGAACACCGGGGAGCTGTTTTTT,TRBD2,NA,TRBJ2-2,TRBV29-1,15
CASSVTSGRRSEQYF,TGTGCCAGCAGCGTTACTAGCGGGAGACGGAGCGAGCAGTACTTC,TRBD2,NA,TRBJ2-7,TRBV9,15
CARSPGGLAGRGETQYF,TGTGCCAGAAGCCCAGGAGGTTTAGCGGGTCGGGGAGAGACCCAGTACTTC,TRBD2,NA,TRBJ2-5,TRBV5-3,17
CASRDIPRQGGQNEQFF,TGTGCCAGTAGAGACATCCCCCGGCAGGGGGGCCAAAATGAGCAGTTCTTC,NA,NA,TRBJ2-1,TRBV19,17
CAWSLGDRNSPLHF,TGTGCCTGGAGTTTAGGAGACAGAAATTCACCCCTCCACTTT,NA,NA,TRBJ1-6,TRBV30,14
CASSFRGKGDEQYF,TGTGCCAGCAGCTTTCGGGGTAAGGGAGACGAGCAGTACTTC,NA,once,TRBJ2-7,TRBV5-6,14
CAIRDREGQPQHF,TGTGCCATCAGGGACAGGGAGGGCCAGCCCCAGCATTTT,TRBD1,NA,TRBJ1-5,TRBV10-3,13
CASSVDPTRDTQYF,TGTGCCAGCAGCGTAGACCCTACCCGGGATACGCAGTATTTT,NA,once,TRBJ2-3,TRBV9,14
CASQRTSGRELAKNIQYF,TGTGCCAGTCAACGGACTAGCGGGAGGGAGCTAGCCAAAAACATTCAGTACTTC,TRBD2,NA,TRBJ2-4,TRBV5-3,18
CASSPGGLRNGYTF,TGTGCCAGCTCCCCGGGTGGCCTCAGAAATGGCTACACCTTC,NA,NA,TRBJ1-2,TRBV7-2,14
CASSSRWTEAFF,TGTGCCAGCAGTAGTCGGTGGACTGAAGCTTTCTTT,NA,NA,TRBJ1-1,TRBV2,12
CASGLTWTGETGELFF,TGTGCTAGTGGTTTGACCTGGACAGGGGAGACCGGGGAGCTGTTTTTT,TRBD1,NA,TRBJ2-2,TRBV12-5,16
CATSRDSSYRGGNQPQHF,TGTGCCACCAGCAGAGATAGTTCCTACAGGGGAGGCAATCAGCCCCAGCATTTT,TRBD1,NA,TRBJ1-5,TRBV15,18
CASSFRDRPNEQFF,TGCGCCAGCAGCTTTCGGGACAGGCCCAATGAGCAGTTCTTC,TRBD1,NA,TRBJ2-1,TRBV5-1,14
CASSLGTGSYNSPLHF,TGTGCCAGCAGCTTAGGGACAGGGTCCTATAATTCACCCCTCCACTTT,TRBD1,NA,TRBJ1-6,TRBV7-6,16
CASRWTSGNEQFF,TGTGCCAGCAGATGGACTAGCGGCAATGAGCAGTTCTTC,TRBD2,NA,TRBJ2-1,TRBV6-5,13
CASSYGTSGSKYEQYF,TGTGCCAGCAGTTACGGGACTAGCGGAAGCAAGTACGAGCAGTACTTC,TRBD2,NA,TRBJ2-7,TRBV6-6,16
CASRLTGASTYEQYF,TGTGCCAGCAGACTTACAGGGGCCTCCACCTACGAGCAGTACTTC,TRBD1,NA,TRBJ2-7,TRBV5-6,15
CASNLPTGPAEQYF,TGTGCCAGCAATCTCCCGACAGGTCCGGCCGAGCAGTACTTC,NA,NA,TRBJ2-7,TRBV28,14
CAWGAQMNTEAFF,TGTGCCTGGGGGGCACAGATGAACACTGAAGCTTTCTTT,NA,NA,TRBJ1-1,TRBV30,13
CASSLYSLQETQYF,TGCGCCAGCAGCTTGTATAGCCTCCAAGAGACCCAGTACTTC,NA,NA,TRBJ2-5,TRBV5-1,14
CASSLIIAGGADTQYF,TGTGCCAGCAGCTTGATAATAGCGGGAGGTGCGGATACGCAGTATTTT,TRBD2,NA,TRBJ2-3,TRBV5-8,16
CASSPGRWDLGGDYEQYF,TGTGCCAGCAGCCCAGGAAGATGGGATCTGGGGGGTGACTACGAGCAGTACTTC,NA,NA,TRBJ2-7,TRBV11-2,18
CAWSDRGRFHGYTF,TGTGCCTGGAGTGACAGGGGAAGATTTCATGGCTACACCTTC,TRBD1,NA,TRBJ1-2,TRBV30,14
CASSPQETGSYEQYF,TGTGCCAGCTCACCTCAAGAGACGGGATCCTACGAGCAGTACTTC,NA,NA,TRBJ2-7,TRBV18,15
CASSLSGNSYNEQFF,TGTGCCAGCAGCTTGAGCGGGAACTCCTACAATGAGCAGTTCTTC,TRBD2,NA,TRBJ2-1,TRBV5-4,15
CAISRTSGYTDTQYF,TGTGCCATCAGTCGGACTAGCGGGTATACAGATACGCAGTATTTT,TRBD2,NA,TRBJ2-3,TRBV10-3,15
CASSSIRDRGKQETQYF,TGTGCCAGCAGCTCGATCCGGGACAGGGGAAAGCAAGAGACCCAGTACTTC,TRBD1,few,TRBJ2-5,TRBV13,17
CARSLTGGLNTEAFF,TGTGCCAGGTCTCTGACCGGGGGACTGAACACTGAAGCTTTCTTT,NA,NA,TRBJ1-1,TRBV27,15
CAWTAGTATYEQYF,TGTGCCTGGACCGCCGGGACAGCTACCTACGAGCAGTACTTC,TRBD1,few,TRBJ2-7,TRBV30,14
CATSLRTSGYEQYF,TGTGCCACCAGCCTCCGGACTAGCGGCTACGAGCAGTACTTC,TRBD2,NA,TRBJ2-7,TRBV15,14
CASSPAWEGYTF,TGTGCCAGCAGTCCAGCATGGGAGGGCTACACCTTC,NA,NA,TRBJ1-2,TRBV6-6,12
CASSYSNDRGQAFF,TGTGCCAGCAGTTACTCAAACGACAGGGGGCAAGCTTTCTTT,TRBD1,NA,TRBJ1-1,TRBV6-5,14
CASSERTGFFQPQHF,TGTGCCAGCAGCGAAAGGACAGGGTTTTTTCAGCCCCAGCATTTT,TRBD1,NA,TRBJ1-5,TRBV6-1,15
CSVSGQGYGYTF,TGCAGCGTCTCGGGACAGGGGTATGGCTACACCTTC,TRBD1,NA,TRBJ1-2,TRBV29-1,12
CAWTRPGSPYEQYF,TGTGCCTGGACCCGTCCGGGGTCTCCCTACGAGCAGTACTTC,NA,NA,TRBJ2-7,TRBV30,14
CATSPSPYTEAFF,TGTGCCACCAGCCCGAGTCCCTACACTGAAGCTTTCTTT,NA,NA,TRBJ1-1,TRBV15,13
CASSLVSGLAGDTGELFF,TGTGCCAGCAGCTTAGTATCCGGGCTAGCGGGAGACACCGGGGAGCTGTTTTTT,TRBD2,once,TRBJ2-2,TRBV7-8,18
CASRTGWTEAFF,TGTGCCAGCAGGACGGGGTGGACTGAAGCTTTCTTT,NA,NA,TRBJ1-1,TRBV6-5,12
CASSDRASSGELFF,TGTGCCAGCAGTGACAGGGCTAGCAGCGGGGAGCTGTTTTTT,NA,NA,TRBJ2-2,TRBV6-4,14
CASSSPGLVGETQYF,TGTGCCAGCTCATCCCCGGGACTAGTAGGAGAGACCCAGTACTTC,TRBD2,NA,TRBJ2-5,TRBV18,15
CASSQDRGGQPQHF,TGCGCCAGCAGCCAGGACAGGGGAGGGCAGCCCCAGCATTTT,TRBD1,once,TRBJ1-5,TRBV4-3,14
CASSVNWGAYNEKLFF,TGTGCCAGCAGCGTAAACTGGGGCGCATATAATGAAAAACTGTTTTTT,NA,NA,TRBJ1-4,TRBV9,16
CASSKEGKGNTIYF,TGTGCCAGCAGTAAGGAGGGGAAAGGAAACACCATATATTTT,NA,NA,TRBJ1-3,TRBV14,14